This T cell receptor (beta chain) stems from a study of blood T cell repertoires in COVID-19. Turning to the study itself: Acute and convalescent COVID-19 samples came from the United States, Italy and Spain. PBMCs, B-cell-depleted T cells, or T cells were the source of the cDNA or gDNA that made up the material.

The CDR3 is 12 residues long. V lost 10 bases and J 8 bases, leaving 15 bases between the germline ends. Germline CDR1 reads MNHNY; CDR2 reads SVGAGI (reference sequence). Per the original methods: Amplifying reference gene primers gave estimates of nucleated cell counts. Measured with immunoSEQ multiplex PCR; TCRdb has only the in-frame clones, and not every one. V, J and clone size reflect that table, while D and trimming were determined from the DNA. The table lists 25,000 to 35,000 clones, 70% to 90% of them singletons, with 5% to 7.5% in the top ten. The clonotype was recovered from a man in his sixties with active COVID-19. The V and J genes are TRBV6-6 and TRBJ2-1; D perhaps matches TRBD1 (6 bases). The sample was peripheral blood. This chain's CDR3 is CATRGSGYEQFF. CDR3 DNA sequence: TGTGCCACCAGGGGATCGGGATATGAGCAGTTCTTC.